This T cell receptor (beta chain) came from a study of blood T cell repertoires in COVID-19. Repertoires were generated with immunoSEQ multiplex PCR, while TCRdb's copy carries only in-frame clones and drops some. The data hold 85,000 to 130,000 clones, with 84% observed a single time. The CDR3 runs to 13 residues. The V and J ends lost 1 base and 6 bases respectively, with 6 bases between them. Germline assignment: CDR1 SGHAT and CDR2 FQNNGV. The clonotype originates from a man aged 60 to 75 with acute or convalescent COVID-19. This chain joins TRBV11-2 and TRBJ2-2; TRBD2 might be the D (5 bases). The sequencing sample was made of peripheral blood. The CDR3, as DNA: TGTGCCAGCAGCTTAGCTAGCTCCGGGGAGCTGTTTTTT. Translation gives CASSLASSGELFF.